This T cell receptor beta chain was recovered during a study of T cells after yellow fever vaccination. Study-wide findings and caveats: The booster response re-showed most primary clones: 95% to 96% CD4, almost 90% CD8. Secondary responses were weaker yet peaked faster, day 5 versus 15.

V lost 4 bases and J lost 10, with 20 bases in between. The length of the CDR3 is 15 residues. Germline V gene lookup returns CDR1 MGHDK and CDR2 SYGVNS. In regard to this clonotype: Antigen specificity is unknown.

From the 5' RACE reads, TCRdb called clonotypes with MiXCR, one entry per CDR3 protein. The sample includes just under 600,000 distinct CDR3 sequences, roughly 12% of them seen just once. This receptor was obtained from a man aged 25-45 years who received the YFV17D yellow fever vaccine. This sequence joins TRBV25-1 and TRBJ2-1; possible D gene TRBD2, 6 bases. The sequencing used PBMCs, collected on the day of the yellow fever booster vaccination. The CDR3 loop reads CASSGHGTPTQEQFF. CDR3 bases: TGTGCCAGCAGTGGCCACGGGACTCCCACTCAGGAGCAGTTCTTC.